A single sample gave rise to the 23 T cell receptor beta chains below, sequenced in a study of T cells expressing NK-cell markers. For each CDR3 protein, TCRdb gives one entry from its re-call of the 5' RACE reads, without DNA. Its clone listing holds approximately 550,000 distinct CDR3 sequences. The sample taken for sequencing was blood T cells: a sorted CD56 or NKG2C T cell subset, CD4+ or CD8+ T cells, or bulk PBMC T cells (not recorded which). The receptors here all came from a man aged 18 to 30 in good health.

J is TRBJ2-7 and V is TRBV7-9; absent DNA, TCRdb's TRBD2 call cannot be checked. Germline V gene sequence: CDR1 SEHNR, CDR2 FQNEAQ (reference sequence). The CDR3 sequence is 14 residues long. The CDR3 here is CASSPNSLAIEQYF.

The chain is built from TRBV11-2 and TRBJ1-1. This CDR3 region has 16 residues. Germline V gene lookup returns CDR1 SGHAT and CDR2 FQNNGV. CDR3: CASSLDLSVGRGEAFF.

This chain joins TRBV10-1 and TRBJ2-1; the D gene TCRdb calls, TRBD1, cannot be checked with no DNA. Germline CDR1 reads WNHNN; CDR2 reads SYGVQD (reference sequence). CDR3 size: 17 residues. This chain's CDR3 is CASSSNRGAGAGNEQFF.

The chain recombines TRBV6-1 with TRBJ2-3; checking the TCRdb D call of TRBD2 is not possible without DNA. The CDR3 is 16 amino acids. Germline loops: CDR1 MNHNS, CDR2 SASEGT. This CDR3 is CASRHRTSGSTDTQYF.

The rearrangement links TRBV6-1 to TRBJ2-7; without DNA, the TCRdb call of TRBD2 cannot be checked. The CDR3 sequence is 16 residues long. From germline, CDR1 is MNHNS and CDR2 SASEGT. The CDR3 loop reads CASSPYMTSGSYEQYF.

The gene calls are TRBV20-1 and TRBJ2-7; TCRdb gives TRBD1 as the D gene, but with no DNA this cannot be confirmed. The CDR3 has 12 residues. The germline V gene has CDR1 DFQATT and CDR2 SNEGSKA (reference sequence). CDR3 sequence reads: CSAEGQPPVQYF.

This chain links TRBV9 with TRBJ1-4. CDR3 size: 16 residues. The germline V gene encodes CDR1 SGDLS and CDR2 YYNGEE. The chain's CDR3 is CASSATGLPHNEKLFF.

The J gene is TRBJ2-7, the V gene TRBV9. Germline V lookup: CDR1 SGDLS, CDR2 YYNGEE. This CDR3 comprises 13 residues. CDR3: CASSVEALGEQYF.

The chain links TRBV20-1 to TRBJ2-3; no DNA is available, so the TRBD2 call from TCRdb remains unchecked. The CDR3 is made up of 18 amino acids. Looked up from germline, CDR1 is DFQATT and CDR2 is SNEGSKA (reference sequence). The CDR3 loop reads CSARGMVGTSGSTDTQYF.

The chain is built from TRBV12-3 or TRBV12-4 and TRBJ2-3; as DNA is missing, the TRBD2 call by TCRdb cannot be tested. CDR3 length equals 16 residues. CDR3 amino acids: CASSFGLAGDTDTQYF.

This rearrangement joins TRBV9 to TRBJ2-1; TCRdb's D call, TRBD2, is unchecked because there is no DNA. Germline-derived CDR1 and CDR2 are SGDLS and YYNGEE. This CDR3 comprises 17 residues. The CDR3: CASSPGGTSGSYNEQFF.

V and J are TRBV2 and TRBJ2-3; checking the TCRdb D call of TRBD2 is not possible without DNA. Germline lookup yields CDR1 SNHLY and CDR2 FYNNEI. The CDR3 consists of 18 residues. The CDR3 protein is CASNQPQLAGRPTDTQYF. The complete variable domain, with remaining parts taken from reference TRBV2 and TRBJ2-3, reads EPEVTQTPSHQVTQMGQEVILRCVPISNHLYFYWYRQILGQKVEFLVSFYNNEISEKSEIFDDQFSVERPDGSNFTLKIRSTKLEDSAMYFCASNQPQLAGRPTDTQYFGPGTRLTVL.

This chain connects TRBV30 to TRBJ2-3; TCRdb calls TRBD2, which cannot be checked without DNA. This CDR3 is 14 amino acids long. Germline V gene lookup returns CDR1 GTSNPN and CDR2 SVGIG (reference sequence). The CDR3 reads CAWSGGTSGSSQYF.

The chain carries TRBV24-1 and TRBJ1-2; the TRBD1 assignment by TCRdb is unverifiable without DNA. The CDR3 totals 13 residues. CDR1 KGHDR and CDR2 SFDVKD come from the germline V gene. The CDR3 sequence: CATSGPGEEGYTF.

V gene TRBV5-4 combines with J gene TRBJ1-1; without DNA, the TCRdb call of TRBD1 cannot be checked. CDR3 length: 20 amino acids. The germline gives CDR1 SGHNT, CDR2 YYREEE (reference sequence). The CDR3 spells CASSLEIWTARRNGGTEAFF.

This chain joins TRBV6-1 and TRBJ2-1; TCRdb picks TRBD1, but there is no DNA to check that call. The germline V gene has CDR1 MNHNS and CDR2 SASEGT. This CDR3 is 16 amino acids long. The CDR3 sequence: CASCHSWDASSNEQFF.

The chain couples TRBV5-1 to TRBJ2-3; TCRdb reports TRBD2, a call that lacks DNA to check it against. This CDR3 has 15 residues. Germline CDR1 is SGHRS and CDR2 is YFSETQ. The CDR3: CASRLAGDRTDTQYF.

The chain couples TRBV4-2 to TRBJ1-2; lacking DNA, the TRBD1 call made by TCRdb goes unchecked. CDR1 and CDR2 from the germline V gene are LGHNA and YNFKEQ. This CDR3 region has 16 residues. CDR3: CASSQDPQGKNYGYTF.

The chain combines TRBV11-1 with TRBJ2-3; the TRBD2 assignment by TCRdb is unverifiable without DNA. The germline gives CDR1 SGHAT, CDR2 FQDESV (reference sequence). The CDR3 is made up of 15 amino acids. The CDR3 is CASSPEAGEADTQYF.

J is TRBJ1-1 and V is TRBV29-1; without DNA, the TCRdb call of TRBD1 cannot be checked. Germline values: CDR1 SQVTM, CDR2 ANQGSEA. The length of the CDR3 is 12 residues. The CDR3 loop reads CSSLSSGKEAFF.

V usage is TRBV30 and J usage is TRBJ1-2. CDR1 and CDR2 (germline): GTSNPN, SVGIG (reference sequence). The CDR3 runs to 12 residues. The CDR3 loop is CAWSYGHYGYTF. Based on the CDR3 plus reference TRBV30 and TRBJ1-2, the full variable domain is SQTIHQWPATLVQPVGSPLSLECTVEGTSNPNLYWYRQAAGRGLQLLFYSVGIGQISSEVPQNLSASRPQDRQFILSSKKLLLSDSGFYLCAWSYGHYGYTFGSGTRLTVV.

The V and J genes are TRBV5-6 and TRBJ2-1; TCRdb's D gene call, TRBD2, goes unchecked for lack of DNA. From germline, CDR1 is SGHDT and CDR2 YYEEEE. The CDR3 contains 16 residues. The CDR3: CASSPLGTSGYNEQFF.

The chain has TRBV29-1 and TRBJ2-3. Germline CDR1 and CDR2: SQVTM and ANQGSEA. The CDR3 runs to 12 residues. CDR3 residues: CSVPFSTDTQYF.